This TCR beta chain was sequenced for a study of blood T cell repertoires in COVID-19. On the study more broadly: The samples span acute and convalescent COVID-19 from the United States, Italy and Spain. T cells, B-cell-depleted T cells, or PBMCs provided the cDNA or gDNA that served as material.

How the authors handled the data: From reference gene primer amplification, estimates of nucleated cell counts were derived. Data came from immunoSEQ multiplex PCR; TCRdb stores just in-frame clones and leaves some out. D and trimming were read from the DNA, whereas the V and J calls and clone size are those reported in that table. The table shows about 240,000 clones, with approximately 83% occurring only once. Sequencing was performed on peripheral blood. The source is an elderly woman with acute or convalescent COVID-19.

CDR3 nucleotide sequence: TGTGCCACGACAGGGAGGCCTAATGAAAAACTGTTTTTT. Translation: CATTGRPNEKLFF. J is TRBJ1-4 and V is TRBV12-3 or TRBV12-4; 7 bases fit TRBD1. CDR3 length: 13 residues. After removal of 10 bases from V and 3 bases from J, the junction contained 5 bases not matched to a gene.